This T cell receptor (beta chain) was captured in a study of T cell responses to AZD1222 COVID-19 vaccine. Study conclusions and caveats: Vaccine-associated CD4 TCRs ranged over spike, dominating at 160-218 and 743-854.

Germline V gene data show CDR1 as SGDLS and CDR2 as YYNGEE. The CDR3 has 16 residues. V lost 2 bases and J 6 bases, leaving 18 bases between the germline ends. Repertoires were generated with immunoSEQ multiplex PCR, while TCRdb's copy carries only in-frame clones and drops some. The table lists roughly 140,000 clones, roughly 93% of them singletons, with 9% to 15% in the top ten. With respect to this clone: Its antigen is currently unknown.

The sequence came from an adult who had recovered from COVID-19. The sequencing used peripheral blood, collected after recovery from COVID-19. The gene calls are TRBV9 and TRBJ2-1; D call uncertain. CDR3 coding DNA: TGTGCCAGCAGCGTTTTGACCCGCCCCGCACTCAATGAGCAGTTCTTC. It specifies CASSVLTRPALNEQFF.